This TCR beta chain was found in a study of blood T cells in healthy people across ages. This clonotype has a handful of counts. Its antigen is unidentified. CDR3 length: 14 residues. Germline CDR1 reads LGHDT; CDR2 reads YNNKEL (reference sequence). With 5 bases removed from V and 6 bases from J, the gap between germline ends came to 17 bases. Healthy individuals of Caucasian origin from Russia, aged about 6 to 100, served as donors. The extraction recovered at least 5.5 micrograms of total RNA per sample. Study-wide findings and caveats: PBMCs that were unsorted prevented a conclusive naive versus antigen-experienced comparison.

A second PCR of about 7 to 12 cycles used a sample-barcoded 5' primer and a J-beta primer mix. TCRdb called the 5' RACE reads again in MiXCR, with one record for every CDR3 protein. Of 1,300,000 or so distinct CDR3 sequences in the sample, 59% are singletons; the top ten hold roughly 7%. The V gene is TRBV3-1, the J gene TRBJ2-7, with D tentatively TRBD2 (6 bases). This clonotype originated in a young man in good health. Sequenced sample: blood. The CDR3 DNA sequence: TGTGCCAGCAGCTCACCCGGCGGGGCTCGCGAGCAGTACTTC. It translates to CASSSPGGAREQYF.